Listed below are T cell receptor beta chains from one sample, sequenced in a study of blood T cells in healthy people across ages. TCRdb processed the 5' RACE reads anew with MiXCR; each CDR3 protein has one entry. Among roughly 650,000 distinct CDR3 sequences, roughly 32% were seen once, and the ten largest hold roughly 14%. Sample: blood. Receptors originate from a woman of 80 years or more in good health. The CDR3 runs from the conserved cysteine through the conserved F or W. D genes are given only for firm matches. Only part of the rows carry a size: once, few, many, or a class if the clone is expanded.

d_call,clone_size,v_call,j_call,cdr3_nt,cdr3_aa
-,few,TRBV2,TRBJ1-1,TGTGCCAGCAGTGAAGTAGGGTTGGGGTCGGGGGCATGGGGCACTGAAGCTTTCTTT,CASSEVGLGSGAWGTEAFF
-,many,TRBV19,TRBJ2-5,TGTGCCAGTAGTATAGATCCCAGAGAGACCCAGTACTTC,CASSIDPRETQYF
-,few,TRBV27,TRBJ1-6,TGTGCCAGCAGTTATGAGGGGACCAATTCACCCCTCCACTTT,CASSYEGTNSPLHF
TRBD1,few,TRBV12-3/TRBV12-4,TRBJ1-2,TGTGCCAGCAGTTTGGATTCCCCCCCCTCAGGGGGCAACTATGGCTACACCTTC,CASSLDSPPSGGNYGYTF
-,many,TRBV20-1,TRBJ2-3,TGCAGTGCTAGAGTGGGCGGCAGGAGCACAGATACGCAGTATTTT,CSARVGGRSTDTQYF
-,-,TRBV7-2,TRBJ1-2,TGTGCCAGCAGCTTAGTAGCCGGAACAGCCCCTGGGGGCTACACCTTC,CASSLVAGTAPGGYTF
-,many,TRBV6-2/TRBV6-3,TRBJ2-1,TGTGCCAGCACTCCAAGAGGGAGACGGTTCAATGAGCAGTTCTTC,CASTPRGRRFNEQFF
-,-,TRBV10-1,TRBJ2-2,TGCGCCAGCAGTGAGTCCCAAGCCACCGGGGAGCTGTTTTTT,CASSESQATGELFF
-,-,TRBV15,TRBJ2-2,TGTGCCACCAGCAGCGGGCTTGATCGGATGGACACCGGGGAGCTGTTTTTT,CATSSGLDRMDTGELFF
TRBD2,many,TRBV5-1,TRBJ2-1,TGCGCCAGCAGCTTGGCGGCTAGCGGGGCAGGTGAGCAGTTCTTC,CASSLAASGAGEQFF
-,few,TRBV7-9,TRBJ1-2,TGTGCCAGCAGCTTAGATGCGACGGCCTATGGCTACACCTTC,CASSLDATAYGYTF
-,many,TRBV7-9,TRBJ2-7,TGTGCCAGCAGCTTAGGGGGTTCGGGGCTGAGCTCCTACGAGCAGTACTTC,CASSLGGSGLSSYEQYF
TRBD2,many,TRBV12-3/TRBV12-4,TRBJ2-1,TGTGCCAGCACCCAAAACGGGGGGGCGACGGATGAGCAGTTCTTC,CASTQNGGATDEQFF
-,once,TRBV6-2/TRBV6-3,TRBJ1-1,TGTGCCGGCATACAGCCAAACACTGAAGCTTTCTTT,CAGIQPNTEAFF
-,-,TRBV19,TRBJ2-5,TGTGCCAGTAGTAAGGACCGGGACTTTCCCCCCGGGGAGACCCAGTACTTC,CASSKDRDFPPGETQYF
-,-,TRBV20-1,TRBJ2-4,TGCAGTGCCACTAGTGATAGGAACATTCAGTACTTC,CSATSDRNIQYF
TRBD2,many,TRBV13,TRBJ2-1,TGTGCCAGCAGCCCTCCGGGACTAGCATCGCGCAATGAGCAGTTCTTC,CASSPPGLASRNEQFF
-,few,TRBV6-1,TRBJ2-2,TGTGCCAGCAGATCGGGATCGGGGACCGGGGAGCTGTTTTTT,CASRSGSGTGELFF
TRBD1,many,TRBV28,TRBJ1-2,TGTGCCACAGAGACAGGGAGAGAGCCTGGCTACACCTTC,CATETGREPGYTF
-,-,TRBV5-1,TRBJ1-2,TGCGCCAGCAGCTTGGAGGGTAGTGATGGCTACACCTTC,CASSLEGSDGYTF
-,many,TRBV6-5,TRBJ2-3,TGTGCCAGTCGCAGGGAGGATACGCAGTATTTT,CASRREDTQYF